The sample holds a few counts of the clone carrying this TCR beta chain. All donors were healthy, and all were Caucasian. One entry per CDR3 protein results from TCRdb running MiXCR on the 5' RACE reads. Among 1.5 million to 2 million distinct CDR3 sequences listed, around 29% were seen once. Trimming stripped 1 base from V and 7 bases from J, with 8 bases between. The germline CDR1 and CDR2 sequences are MNHEY and SMNVEV (reference sequence). The length of the CDR3 is 13 residues. The sample comes from a study of identical twins. The chain couples TRBV27 to TRBJ2-1, with a tentative D call TRBD2 (5 bases). The sequencing input was cord blood. This clonotype originated in a newborn girl in good health. As DNA, the CDR3 is TGTGCCAGCAGTTTATGGGGAGAGAATGAGCAGTTCTTC. Its translation: CASSLWGENEQFF.